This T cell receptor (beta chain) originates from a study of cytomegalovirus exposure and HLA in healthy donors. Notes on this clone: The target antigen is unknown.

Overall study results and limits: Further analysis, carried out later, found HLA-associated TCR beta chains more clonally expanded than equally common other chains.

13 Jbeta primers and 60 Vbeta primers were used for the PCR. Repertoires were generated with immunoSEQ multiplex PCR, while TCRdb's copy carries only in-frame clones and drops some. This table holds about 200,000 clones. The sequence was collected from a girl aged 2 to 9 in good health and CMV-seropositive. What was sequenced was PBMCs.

The CDR3 loop is CASSLGASGALYEQYF. The CDR3 DNA sequence: TGTGCCAGCAGCTTAGGGGCTAGCGGAGCGCTATACGAGCAGTACTTC. The rearrangement links TRBV7-6 to TRBJ2-5; TRBD2 matches 7 bases. The DNA end is more similar to TRBJ2-7, so the J call may be wrong. Per germline, CDR1 SGHVS and CDR2 FNYEAQ. CDR3 length equals 16 residues.